One and the same sample provided the 3 T cell receptor beta chains below, sequenced in a study of T-cell reconstitution after alpha-beta-depleted transplantation in children. Unique molecular identifiers were built into the TCRbeta library. TCRdb re-derived calls from the PCR reads in MiXCR, one entry per CDR3 protein. The data show over 300,000 distinct CDR3 sequences, over 9% seen once. Sequencing used PBMCs from the stem cell graft donor, obtained from the stem cell graft. These receptors originate from a human donor who donated a stem cell graft to a child with acute lymphoblastic leukemia.

The CDR3 reads CSASWPGALWNTEAFF. The CDR3 coding sequence is TGCAGTGCTAGTTGGCCAGGGGCTCTTTGGAACACTGAAGCTTTCTTT. The V and J genes are TRBV20-1 and TRBJ1-1; possibly TRBD1 for D (6 bases). From germline, CDR1 is DFQATT and CDR2 SNEGSKA (reference sequence). This CDR3 has 16 residues. V dropped 3 bases and J dropped 1 base, with 18 bases sitting between them.

There are many counts of this clonotype. The J gene is TRBJ2-4, the V gene TRBV5-1, with 7 bases that match TRBD1. The V and J ends lost 2 bases and 2 bases, in that order; junction bases with no gene match: 1. CDR1 and CDR2 from the germline V gene are SGHRS and YFSETQ. CDR3 size: 14 residues. This chain's CDR3 is CASSLGGTKNIQYF. Written as DNA, the CDR3 is TGCGCCAGCAGCTTAGGGGGCACCAAAAACATTCAGTACTTC.

This clonotype occurred a few times. The rearrangement links TRBV27 to TRBJ2-7, with D tentatively TRBD2 (6 bases). The V gene's germline CDR1 is MNHEY and CDR2 SMNVEV (reference sequence). V dropped 3 bases and J dropped 1 base, with 16 bases sitting between them. This CDR3 has 16 residues. DNA of the CDR3: TGTGCCAGCAGTTTGGAAAGGAGTAGCGGTTCCTACGAGCAGTACTTC. The encoded protein is CASSLERSSGSYEQYF.